This T cell receptor beta chain was observed in a study of OX40 agonist ivuxolimab in advanced cancers. Study as a whole: Across the patients, intravenous ivuxolimab was delivered every 2 weeks at 0.01 to 10 mg/kg. At under 85% male, the cohort had a mean age of roughly 60 years, ranging from 23 to 79.

On this clone: Its cognate antigen is unknown. The same CDR3 also results from other DNA sequences found in this sample.

Excluded were patients having autoimmune disease history or systemic immunosuppression. Study-wide results and limits: CD4+ and CD8+ blood T cells expanded clonally by week 6 at 0.1 to 3.0 mg/kg.

This CDR3 comprises 10 residues. The method was immunoSEQ multiplex PCR; TCRdb's version includes in-frame clones alone and lacks a portion of them. The sample holds roughly 100,000 clones, 90% seen once. V and J are TRBV21-1 and TRBJ1-2. TRBV21-1 is flagged as a pseudogene. This TCR was sampled from an adult with an advanced solid tumor such as melanoma, head and neck, liver or kidney cancer. The material sequenced was CD4+ or CD8+ T cells sorted from blood, taken in a trial of the OX40 agonist ivuxolimab. In DNA, the CDR3 is TGTGCCAGCAGCGGCCGGGGCTACACCTTC. As protein: CASSGRGYTF.